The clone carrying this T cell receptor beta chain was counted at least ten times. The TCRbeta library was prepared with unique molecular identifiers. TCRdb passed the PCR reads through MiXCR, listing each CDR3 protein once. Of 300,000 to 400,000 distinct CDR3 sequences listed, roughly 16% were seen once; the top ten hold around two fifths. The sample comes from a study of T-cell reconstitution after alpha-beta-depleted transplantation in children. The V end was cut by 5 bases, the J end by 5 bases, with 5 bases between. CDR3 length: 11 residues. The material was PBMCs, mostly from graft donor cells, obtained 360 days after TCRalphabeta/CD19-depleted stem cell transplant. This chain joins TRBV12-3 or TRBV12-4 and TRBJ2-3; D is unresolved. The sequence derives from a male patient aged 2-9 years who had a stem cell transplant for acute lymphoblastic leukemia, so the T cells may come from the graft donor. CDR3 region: CASSIRDTQYF. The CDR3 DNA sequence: TGTGCCAGCAGTATAAGAGATACGCAGTATTTT.